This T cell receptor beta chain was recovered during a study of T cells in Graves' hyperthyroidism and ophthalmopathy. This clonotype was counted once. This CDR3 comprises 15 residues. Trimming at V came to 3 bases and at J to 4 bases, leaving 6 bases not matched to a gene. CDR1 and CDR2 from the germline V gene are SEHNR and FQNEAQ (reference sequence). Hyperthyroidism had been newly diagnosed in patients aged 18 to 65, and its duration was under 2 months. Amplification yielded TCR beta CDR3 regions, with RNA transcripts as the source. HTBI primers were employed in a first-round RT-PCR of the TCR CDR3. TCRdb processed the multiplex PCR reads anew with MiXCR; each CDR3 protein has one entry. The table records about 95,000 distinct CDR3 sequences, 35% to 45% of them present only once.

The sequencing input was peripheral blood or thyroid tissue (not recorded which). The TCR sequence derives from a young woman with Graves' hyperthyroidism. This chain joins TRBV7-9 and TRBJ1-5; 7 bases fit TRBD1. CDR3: CASSFGGDRNQPQHF. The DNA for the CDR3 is TGTGCCAGCAGCTTCGGGGGGGACAGAAATCAGCCCCAGCATTTT. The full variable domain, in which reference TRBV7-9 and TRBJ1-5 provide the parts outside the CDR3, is DTGVSQNPRHKITKRGQNVTFRCDPISEHNRLYWYRQTLGQGPEFLTYFQNEAQLEKSRLLSDRFSAERPKGSFSTLEIQRTEQGDSAMYLCASSFGGDRNQPQHFGDGTRLSIL.